This entry is about one TCR beta chain. Each PCR reaction had synthetic TCR analog templates spiked into it. Clones were sequenced by immunoSEQ multiplex PCR, and TCRdb holds only the in-frame ones, with some missing. The data show some 120,000 clones, with roughly 82% seen just once and roughly 2.4% held by the top ten. Documented time point: peripheral blood 6 weeks after treatment start. This record belongs to a study of PD-L1 blockade in urothelial cancer. Across the study: Patients started atezolizumab in the mid-2010s, 1,200 mg intravenously every 3 weeks. Median T cell yield per blood sample was more than 120,000 cells.

This CDR3 is built from 14 residues. The V gene's germline CDR1 is MDHEN and CDR2 SYDVKM. Trimming cost V 6 bases and J 8 bases, with 17 bases left between them. Sequencing was performed on PBMCs, taken around atezolizumab (anti-PD-L1) treatment. The chain carries TRBV28 and TRBJ1-3; TRBD1 might be the D (5 bases). This receptor was identified in a man aged 45-65 years with urothelial cancer. CDR3 nucleotides: TGTGCCAGCAGGAGACAGTCGATCCCTGACACCATATATTTT. Its translation is CASRRQSIPDTIYF.